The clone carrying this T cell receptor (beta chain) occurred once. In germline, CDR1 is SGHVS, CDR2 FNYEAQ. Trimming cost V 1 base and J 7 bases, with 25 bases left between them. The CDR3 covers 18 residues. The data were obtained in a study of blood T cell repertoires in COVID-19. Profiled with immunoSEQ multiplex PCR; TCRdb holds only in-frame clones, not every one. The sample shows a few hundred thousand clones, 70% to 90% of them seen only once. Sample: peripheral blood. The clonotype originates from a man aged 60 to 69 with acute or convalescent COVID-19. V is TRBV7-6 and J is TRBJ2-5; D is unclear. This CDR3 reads CASSLVTDQASPAGTQYF. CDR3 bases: TGTGCCAGCAGCTTAGTAACGGATCAGGCAAGCCCGGCAGGGACCCAGTACTTC.